The rows below give T cell receptor beta chains drawn from one sample of a study of metastatic and nonmetastatic thyroid tumors. Using MiXCR, TCRdb re-called clones from the PCR reads. The profile shows some 21,000 clones, around a sixth of them singletons. Material: blood. The receptors derive from a female donor with papillary thyroid cancer or a benign thyroid nodule (not recorded which). Some clones in this sample may be carry-over from other donors' samples. The CDR3 runs from the conserved cysteine through the conserved F or W. D genes are given only for firm matches. The listing skips clone size in some rows; elsewhere it reads once, few, many or a size class.

CDR3aa: CSARTYQETQYF
CDR3nt: TGCAGTGCTAGGACCTACCAAGAGACCCAGTACTTC
v_gene: TRBV20-1
j_gene: TRBJ2-5
d_gene: .
abundance: many

CDR3aa: CSVGREYGETQYF
CDR3nt: TGCAGCGTTGGTCGGGAGTATGGCGAGACCCAGTACTTC
v_gene: TRBV29-1
j_gene: TRBJ2-5
d_gene: .
abundance: many

CDR3aa: CASSWGGGSSYNEQFF
CDR3nt: TGTGCCAGCAGCTGGGGCGGCGGGAGCTCCTACAATGAGCAGTTCTTC
v_gene: TRBV5-6
j_gene: TRBJ2-1
d_gene: TRBD2
abundance: many

CDR3aa: CASSRDVNTEAFF
CDR3nt: TGCGCCAGCAGCAGGGACGTGAACACTGAAGCTTTCTTT
v_gene: TRBV5-1
j_gene: TRBJ1-1
d_gene: .
abundance: many

CDR3aa: CASSSDGGREKLFF
CDR3nt: TGTGCCAGCAGTTCGGATGGGGGCCGAGAAAAACTGTTTTTT
v_gene: TRBV12-3/TRBV12-4
j_gene: TRBJ1-4
d_gene: .
abundance: many

CDR3aa: CASSPDTGGAEKLFF
CDR3nt: TGTGCCAGCAGCCCGGATACAGGGGGGGCTGAAAAACTGTTTTTT
v_gene: TRBV4-2
j_gene: TRBJ1-4
d_gene: TRBD1
abundance: many

CDR3aa: CASSLTGHEKLFF
CDR3nt: TGCGCCAGCAGCTTGACAGGGCATGAAAAACTGTTTTTT
v_gene: TRBV5-1
j_gene: TRBJ1-4
d_gene: .
abundance: .

CDR3aa: CASNKWGQPQHF
CDR3nt: TGTGCCAGCAACAAGTGGGGTCAGCCCCAGCATTTT
v_gene: TRBV6-1
j_gene: TRBJ1-5
d_gene: .
abundance: .

CDR3aa: CASSYEGAGYTF
CDR3nt: TGTGCCAGTAGTTACGAGGGGGCAGGCTACACCTTC
v_gene: TRBV6-5
j_gene: TRBJ1-2
d_gene: TRBD1
abundance: few

CDR3aa: CASSYSNRRGTDTQYF
CDR3nt: TGTGCCAGCAGTTACTCCAACAGGCGGGGCACAGATACGCAGTATTTT
v_gene: TRBV6-2/TRBV6-3
j_gene: TRBJ2-3
d_gene: .
abundance: .

CDR3aa: CASSLAQVDNEQFF
CDR3nt: TGTGCCAGCAGCTTGGCACAGGTAGACAATGAGCAGTTCTTC
v_gene: TRBV5-4
j_gene: TRBJ2-1
d_gene: .
abundance: .

CDR3aa: CASSLGQGYEQYF
CDR3nt: TGTGCCAGCAGCCTTGGACAGGGGTACGAGCAGTACTTC
v_gene: TRBV3-1
j_gene: TRBJ2-7
d_gene: TRBD1
abundance: many

CDR3aa: CASGFGWSGNTIYF
CDR3nt: TGCGCCAGCGGCTTTGGTTGGTCTGGAAACACCATATATTTT
v_gene: TRBV5-1
j_gene: TRBJ1-3
d_gene: .
abundance: .

CDR3aa: CATSRTELREQYF
CDR3nt: TGTGCCACCAGCAGGACCGAACTGCGCGAGCAGTACTTC
v_gene: TRBV15
j_gene: TRBJ2-7
d_gene: .
abundance: .

CDR3aa: CASSLIAGGDTGELFF
CDR3nt: TGTGCCAGCAGTTTAATAGCGGGAGGGGACACCGGGGAGCTGTTTTTT
v_gene: TRBV7-3
j_gene: TRBJ2-2
d_gene: TRBD2
abundance: many

CDR3aa: CASSLNWPGQNSPLHF
CDR3nt: TGTGCCAGCAGCTTGAATTGGCCAGGGCAGAATTCACCCCTCCACTTT
v_gene: TRBV5-8
j_gene: TRBJ1-6
d_gene: .
abundance: many

CDR3aa: CARSGGEKVYEQYF
CDR3nt: TGCGCCAGGTCGGGGGGCGAGAAGGTGTACGAGCAGTACTTC
v_gene: TRBV10-1
j_gene: TRBJ2-7
d_gene: .
abundance: medium-sized

CDR3aa: CASSIGYGRRQETQYF
CDR3nt: TGTGCCAGTAGTATCGGGTACGGCAGGAGGCAAGAGACCCAGTACTTC
v_gene: TRBV19
j_gene: TRBJ2-5
d_gene: .
abundance: many

CDR3aa: CASKPEGTGVDGYTF
CDR3nt: TGTGCCAGCAAACCAGAGGGGACAGGGGTTGATGGCTACACCTTC
v_gene: TRBV6-4
j_gene: TRBJ1-2
d_gene: TRBD1
abundance: many

CDR3aa: CASSGSAEAFF
CDR3nt: TGTGCCAGCAGTGGGAGCGCTGAAGCTTTCTTT
v_gene: TRBV12-3/TRBV12-4
j_gene: TRBJ1-1
d_gene: .
abundance: many